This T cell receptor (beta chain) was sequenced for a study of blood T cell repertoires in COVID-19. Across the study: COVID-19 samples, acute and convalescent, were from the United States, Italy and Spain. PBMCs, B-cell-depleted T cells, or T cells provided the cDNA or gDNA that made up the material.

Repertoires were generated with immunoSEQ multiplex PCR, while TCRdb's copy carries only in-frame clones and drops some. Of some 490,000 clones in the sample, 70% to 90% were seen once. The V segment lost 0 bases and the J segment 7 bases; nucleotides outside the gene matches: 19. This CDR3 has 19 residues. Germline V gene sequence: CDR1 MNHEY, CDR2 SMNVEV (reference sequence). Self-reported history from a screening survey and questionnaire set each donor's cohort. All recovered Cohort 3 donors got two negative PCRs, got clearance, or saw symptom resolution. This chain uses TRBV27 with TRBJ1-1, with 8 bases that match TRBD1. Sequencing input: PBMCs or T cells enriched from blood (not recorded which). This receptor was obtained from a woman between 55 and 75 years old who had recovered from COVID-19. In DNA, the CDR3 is TGTGCCAGCAGTTTATCGAGGATTGGCCGATTCAGGGGGCAAAATGAAGCTTTCTTT. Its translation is CASSLSRIGRFRGQNEAFF.